Presented here are 28 T cell receptor beta chains from one specimen sequenced in a study of vaccination and CD4 T cells after COVID-19 (dated by TCRdb to 2022 to 2024). To prepare the library, PCR was applied. TCRdb shows the sequencer as Illumina iSeq 100. DNA from cultured CD4+ T cells was subjected to TCR sequencing with the Oncomine TCR Beta short-read assay at the Johns Hopkins FTIC core. TCRdb redid the processing of the public reads, applying fastp at Q25 and MiXCR, and retained in-frame beta chains. All rows with the same CDR3 protein become a single entry with the most common DNA and genes. The sample profile shows around 19,000 distinct CDR3 sequences; under 45% of them were found once. Around 6.6% of the sample belongs to the ten largest clones. What the treatment or condition label conveys for this sample: approximately 9-day PBMC culture with coronavirus spike peptide pools or control peptides (ViraFEST assay).

Which antigens these TCRs recognize remains unknown. The input for sequencing was CD4+ T cells from blood, cultured in vitro, taken before SARS-CoV-2 vaccination. The receptors here all came from a human donor who had recovered from COVID-19.

The chain carries TRBV4-3 and TRBJ1-2; D perhaps matches TRBD1 (6 bases). The CDR3 is 14 amino acids. The germline CDR1 and CDR2 sequences are LGHNA and YSLEER. V was pared by 0 bases and J by 6 bases, with 11 bases between. In nucleotides, the CDR3 is TGCGCCAGCAGCCAAGAGGTCAGGGGCGATGGCTACACCTTC. Translated: CASSQEVRGDGYTF.

With regard to this clonotype: At one end, the junction sequence differs from germline, possibly due to a read error. The rearrangement joins TRBV6-1 to TRBJ2-2; D is uncertain. This CDR3 has 13 residues. Germline V gene sequence: CDR1 MNHNS, CDR2 SASEGT. The CDR3 protein is CASSLRHTGELFF. The CDR3 DNA follows: TGCGCCAGCAGCCTTAGGCACACCGGGGAGCTGTTTTTT.

This clonotype has a handful of counts. The chain combines TRBV6-2 or TRBV6-3 with TRBJ1-5; the D is unclear. The V gene's germline CDR1 is MNHEY and CDR2 SVGEGT. The CDR3 runs to 13 residues. The V and J ends lost 0 bases and 11 bases respectively, with 11 bases between them. CDR3 nucleotides: TGTGCCAGCAGTTACTCTCGGCTCCCAGCCCAGCATTTT. The encoded protein is CASSYSRLPAQHF.

The rearrangement joins TRBV6-1 to TRBJ1-2; D not resolved. Between the trimmed V and J ends, which lost 1 base and 9 bases, there was a span of 18 bases. This CDR3 has 15 residues. In germline, CDR1 is MNHNS, CDR2 SASEGT. As DNA, the CDR3 is TGTGCCAGCAGTGAAGAAATGGTTTCCGGATTGAGCTACACCTTC. It encodes CASSEEMVSGLSYTF.

The V call is TRBV6-5, the J call TRBJ2-2, with 11 positions matching TRBD2. This CDR3 is 18 amino acids long. The junction had 9 bases not matched to a gene; V was cut back by 2 bases and J by 4 bases. Germline V lookup: CDR1 MNHEY, CDR2 SVGAGI. In nucleotides, the CDR3 is TGTGCCAGCAGTTACCGAAATCTAGCGGGGGGACCCACCGGGGAGCTGTTTTTT. Translated: CASSYRNLAGGPTGELFF.

The chain carries TRBV7-9 and TRBJ2-7; D unclear. The V end lost 6 bases, the J end lost 9 bases, and 12 bases lay between the germline ends. CDR3 size: 11 residues. Germline-derived CDR1 and CDR2 are SEHNR and FQNEAQ (reference sequence). The CDR3 reads CASRYDQAQYF. CDR3 DNA: TGTGCCAGCAGGTACGACCAGGCGCAGTACTTC.

The genes are TRBV19 and TRBJ2-3; 10 nucleotides agree with TRBD1. This CDR3 is 14 amino acids long. The germline gives CDR1 LNHDA, CDR2 SQIVND (reference sequence). V was pared by 3 bases and J by 3 bases, with 0 bases of the junction left unmatched. CDR3 nucleotides: TGTGCCAGTAGTATGGGACAGGGGACAGATACGCAGTATTTT. It codes for CASSMGQGTDTQYF.

This clonotype has only a few counts. The chain couples TRBV20-1 to TRBJ1-5; tentative D call: TRBD1 (6 bases). V gave up 2 bases and J gave up 6 bases, with 17 bases separating them. This CDR3 is built from 15 residues. Germline V lookup: CDR1 DFQATT, CDR2 SNEGSKA (reference sequence). CDR3 in DNA: TGCAGTGCTAGACCGCATACAGGGTCGAGTCAGCCCCAGCATTTT. Translating gives CSARPHTGSSQPQHF.

The genes are TRBV6-5 and TRBJ1-5; D might be TRBD1 (5 bases). The CDR3 is 15 residues long. Germline values: CDR1 MNHEY, CDR2 SVGAGI. The germline V and J ends were trimmed by 2 bases and 4 bases, with 12 bases remaining between them. Here the CDR3 reads CASSYGPGGNQPQHF. CDR3 DNA sequence: TGTGCCAGCAGTTACGGACCCGGGGGTAATCAGCCCCAGCATTTT.

This clonotype has a handful of counts. The V call is TRBV7-8, the J call TRBJ1-5; maybe TRBD1 (6 bases). Deletions cut 1 base from V and 4 bases from J, with 20 bases between. Germline V gene data show CDR1 as SGHVS and CDR2 as FQNEAQ. The CDR3 totals 18 residues. CDR3 nucleotides: TGTGCCAGCAGCTTAGAACAGGGAAGCGGGTTCGGGAATCAGCCCCAGCATTTT. Amino acid sequence: CASSLEQGSGFGNQPQHF.

This clonotype was seen a handful of times. This chain connects TRBV6-1 to TRBJ1-2; unclear D gene. Germline CDR1 MNHNS, CDR2 SASEGT. Trimming shortened V by 0 bases and J by 7 bases, and 12 bases separated the two germline ends. The CDR3 contains 14 residues. The CDR3 coding sequence is TGTGCCAGCAGTGAAGCTCCCCAGACTGGTGGCTACACCTTC. This gives the protein CASSEAPQTGGYTF.

The V gene is TRBV6-5, the J gene TRBJ1-1, with a possible D match to TRBD1 (6 bases). CDR3 size: 14 residues. The germline CDR1 and CDR2 sequences are MNHEY and SVGAGI. V lost 4 bases and J lost 1, with 10 bases in between. CDR3 residues: CASSSYRENTEAFF. The DNA of the CDR3 is TGTGCCAGCAGTTCCTACAGGGAGAACACTGAAGCTTTCTTT.

V and J are TRBV4-3 and TRBJ1-1; TRBD1 agrees at 7 bases. CDR1 and CDR2 (germline): LGHNA, YSLEER. After removal of 0 bases from V and 4 bases from J, the junction contained 8 bases not matched to a gene. The CDR3 runs to 16 residues. The CDR3 region has the DNA TGCGCCAGCAGCCAAGAAACAGGGGAATTTGGCACTGAAGCTTTCTTT. The encoded protein is CASSQETGEFGTEAFF.

V is TRBV12-3 or TRBV12-4 and J is TRBJ1-1; D not certain. This CDR3 has 12 residues. Trimming took off 5 bases at V and 7 bases at J, with 11 bases between the two ends. The CDR3 bases are TGTGCCAGCAGTCGCGCGAAACGTGAAGCTTTCTTT. Protein sequence: CASSRAKREAFF.

This chain links TRBV21-1 with TRBJ1-1; the D call in the table, TRBD1, was not verified against the DNA. TRBV21-1 is given as a pseudogene. There are 16 residues in the CDR3. The CDR3 loop is CATCEEAGPGETEAFF. Here the CDR3 DNA reads TGTGCCACCTGCGAGGAAGCAGGCCCCGGGGAGACTGAAGCTTTCTTT.

A few counts support this clonotype. V gene TRBV7-2 combines with J gene TRBJ2-5; 9 bases align to TRBD2. This CDR3 spans 21 amino acids. Per the germline V gene, CDR1 is SGHTA and CDR2 is FQGNSA. Trimming cost V 2 bases and J 2 bases; bases outside gene matches: 21. The CDR3 region is CASSLLVGDRLMRGGQETQYF. Written as DNA, the CDR3 is TGTGCCAGCAGCTTATTAGTCGGGGATCGCTTGATGCGGGGGGGACAAGAGACCCAGTACTTC. The whole variable domain, filled in from reference TRBV7-2 and TRBJ2-5, reads GAGVSQSPSNKVTEKGKDVELRCDPISGHTALYWYRQSLGQGLEFLIYFQGNSAPDKSGLPSDRFSAERTGGSVSTLTIQRTQQEDSAVYLCASSLLVGDRLMRGGQETQYFGPGTRLLVL.

The rearrangement joins TRBV6-1 to TRBJ2-5; possibly TRBD1 for D (5 bases). Trimming took off 2 bases at V and 7 bases at J, with 11 bases between the two ends. The germline CDR1 and CDR2 sequences are MNHNS and SASEGT. The CDR3 has 13 amino acids. The CDR3 sequence: CASSEQGGRTQYF. The CDR3 bases are TGTGCCAGCAGTGAACAGGGCGGTAGGACCCAGTACTTC.

This clonotype was seen only a few times. The chain uses TRBV28 and TRBJ1-1; maybe TRBD1 (6 bases). Trimming stripped 6 bases from V and 11 bases from J, with 19 bases between. Germline-derived CDR1 and CDR2 are MDHEN and SYDVKM. There are 13 residues in the CDR3. The DNA of the CDR3 is TGTGCCAGCAGGGAACAGGGCTCTGTCTCGGCTTTCTTT. Translation gives CASREQGSVSAFF. Full variable domain (missing parts from reference TRBV28 and TRBJ1-1): DVKVTQSSRYLVKRTGEKVFLECVQDMDHENMFWYRQDPGLGLRLIYFSYDVKMKEKGDIPEGYSVSREKKERFSLILESASTNQTSMYLCASREQGSVSAFFGQGTRLTVV.

This clonotype has a single count. The V and J genes are TRBV4-3 and TRBJ2-2; the match to TRBD2 covers 14 bases. Germline lookup yields CDR1 LGHNA and CDR2 YSLEER. This CDR3 is built from 16 residues. The V and J ends lost 5 bases and 5 bases, in that order; junction bases with no gene match: 4. CDR3 coding DNA: TGCGCCAGCAGCGCGCGGACTAGCGGGGGGACCGGGGAGCTGTTTTTT. It is translated as CASSARTSGGTGELFF.

V usage is TRBV4-1 and J usage is TRBJ2-7, with 8 positions matching TRBD2. CDR1 is MGHRA and CDR2 is YSYEKL in the germline V gene. With V trimmed by 5 bases and J by 1 base, 16 bases remained unmatched. The CDR3 has 18 residues. The CDR3 DNA follows: TGCGCCAGCAGCGAATCGATACCGGGACTAGGGCGATCCTACGAGCAGTACTTC. Protein sequence: CASSESIPGLGRSYEQYF.

There are a few counts of this clonotype. V and J are TRBV6-2 or TRBV6-3 and TRBJ1-5, with D hard to call. V gave up 6 bases and J gave up 2 bases, with 14 bases separating them. Germline V gene sequence: CDR1 MNHEY, CDR2 SVGEGT. This CDR3 has 15 amino acids. This CDR3 is CASREEGRGNQPQHF. The CDR3 DNA reads as TGTGCCAGCAGGGAAGAGGGCCGGGGCAATCAGCCCCAGCATTTT.

V and J are TRBV15 and TRBJ1-1; D unresolved. CDR3 length: 13 residues. Trimming removed 3 bases from V and 4 bases from J, with 9 bases in between. Germline V CDR1 and CDR2: LNHNV, YYDKDF (reference sequence). CDR3 region: CATSSLGGTEAFF. The CDR3 DNA reads TGTGCCACCAGCAGTCTAGGAGGCACTGAAGCTTTCTTT.

V and J are TRBV5-6 and TRBJ1-6, with a weak D call TRBD1 (6 bases). CDR1 is SGHDT and CDR2 is YYEEEE in the germline V gene. The CDR3 has 14 amino acids. The germline V and J ends were trimmed by 2 bases and 7 bases, with 10 bases remaining between them. The CDR3 bases are TGTGCCAGCAGCTTAGGGGGGAGGAATTCACCCCTCCACTTT. This gives the protein CASSLGGRNSPLHF.

The V call is TRBV2, the J call TRBJ1-5; 7 bases align to TRBD1. The V segment lost 5 bases and the J segment 0 bases; nucleotides outside the gene matches: 7. This CDR3 has 16 amino acids. Germline loops: CDR1 SNHLY, CDR2 FYNNEI. The DNA for the CDR3 is TGTGCCAGCAGTAGACAGGGTGGTCGTAGCAATCAGCCCCAGCATTTT. Translated, it gives CASSRQGGRSNQPQHF.

The rearrangement uses TRBV11-3 and TRBJ2-7; 14 nucleotides agree with TRBD2. The CDR3 totals 16 residues. The germline V gene has CDR1 SGHNT and CDR2 YENEEA. Trimming took 3 bases from V and 5 from J; bases not matched to a gene: 6. The CDR3 nucleotides read TGTGCCAGCAGCTTGGGACTAGCGGGAGTAAGGAACGAGCAGTACTTC. As protein: CASSLGLAGVRNEQYF.

A few counts support this clonotype. The rearrangement links TRBV6-2 or TRBV6-3 to TRBJ2-1; weak D call: TRBD2 (5 bases). V shed 2 bases and J shed 2 bases, with 13 bases lying between them. The CDR3 totals 16 residues. Germline CDR1 MNHEY, CDR2 SVGEGT. This CDR3 is CASSYLAGETYNEQFF. The CDR3 bases are TGTGCCAGCAGTTACCTGGCGGGCGAAACCTACAATGAGCAGTTCTTC.

This clonotype was seen more than once but under ten times. The chain combines TRBV4-3 with TRBJ1-1, with 10 bases aligning to TRBD1. Germline values: CDR1 LGHNA, CDR2 YSLEER. This CDR3 region has 15 residues. The junction had 5 bases not matched to a gene; V was cut back by 4 bases and J by 3 bases. The CDR3 sequence: CASSPVGQGHTEAFF. In nucleotides, the CDR3 is TGCGCCAGCAGCCCTGTGGGACAGGGGCACACTGAAGCTTTCTTT.

This clonotype was seen more than once but under ten times. The V gene is TRBV7-2, the J gene TRBJ2-2, with 12 bases fitting TRBD2. V shed 5 bases and J 7 bases; nucleotides not matched to a gene: 5. CDR1 is SGHTA, CDR2 FQGNSA, per germline. The CDR3 runs 15 residues. The CDR3 sequence: CASSGLAGSLGELFF. CDR3 coding DNA: TGTGCCAGCAGCGGACTAGCGGGAAGTCTCGGGGAGCTGTTTTTT.